The clone carrying this T cell receptor (beta chain) was seen many times. The data were taken from a study of patients and donors after allogeneic stem cell transplantation. A single record per CDR3 protein comes from TCRdb applying MiXCR to the RT-PCR reads. The sample lists more than 850,000 distinct CDR3 sequences; about a sixth were seen once. The germline gives CDR1 KGHSH, CDR2 LQKENI. The V segment lost 8 bases and the J segment 2 bases; nucleotides outside the gene matches: 6. The CDR3 has 14 amino acids. Sequencing input: blood, either unsorted or a sorted T cell fraction (not recorded which). The chain carries TRBV18 and TRBJ1-2; TRBD1 aligns across 9 bases. The source is a human donor who was either an allogeneic HSCT recipient or a stem cell or donor lymphocyte infusion donor (not recorded which). It is not recorded whose cells these are; they may come from a transplant donor. CDR3 residues: CASSPGTGNYGYTF. The CDR3 DNA sequence: TGTGCCAGCAGCCCCGGGACAGGGAACTATGGCTACACCTTC.